This T cell receptor beta chain is from a study of blood T cell repertoires in COVID-19. Germline CDR1 reads SGDLS; CDR2 reads YYNGEE. This CDR3 comprises 15 residues. Trimming stripped 5 bases from V and 8 bases from J, with 19 bases between. This study enrolled people aged 18 to 89 from roughly 24 US geographic areas. Recovery meant two consecutive negative NP/OP PCR tests, professional clearance, or resolved symptoms. Authors' analysis steps: Amplifying reference gene primers gave estimates of nucleated cell counts. The protocol was immunoSEQ multiplex PCR, while the TCRdb copy is restricted to in-frame clones and leaves out a portion. That table furnishes V, J and clone size, whereas the DNA furnished D and trimming. The table has 150,000 to 250,000 clones, roughly four fifths seen once; the top ten hold 10% to 15%.

V is TRBV9 and J is TRBJ1-4, with D maybe TRBD1 (5 bases). The clonotype was recovered from a man aged 35-49 years who had recovered from COVID-19. Sequencing input: PBMCs or T cells enriched from blood (not recorded which). The CDR3 DNA sequence: TGTGCCAGCAGTCGAACCTCAGGGAGGAACGAAAAACTGTTTTTT. As protein: CASSRTSGRNEKLFF.